The source of this TCR beta chain is a study of T cells in Graves' hyperthyroidism and ophthalmopathy. CDR1 and CDR2 from the germline V gene are SEHNR and FQNEAQ (reference sequence). This CDR3 contains 14 residues. V was clipped by 0 bases and J by 8 bases, with 13 bases between them. Diagnosis relied on clinical symptoms, serum thyroxine and TRAb, thyroid ultrasound and orbital computed tomography. Authors of the study amplified TCR beta CDR3 regions from RNA transcripts. First-round RT-PCR of the TCR CDR3 relied on the HTBI primer set. TCRdb passed the multiplex PCR reads through MiXCR, listing each CDR3 protein once. The sample carries hundreds of thousands of distinct CDR3 sequences, under 60% recorded once. This clonotype has ten or more counts.

The receptor comes from a woman aged 18-29 years with Graves' hyperthyroidism. The sample taken for sequencing was peripheral blood or thyroid tissue (not recorded which). The chain links TRBV7-9 to TRBJ1-2; D remains ambiguous. CDR3 in amino acids: CASSLASRVEGYTF. In DNA form, the CDR3 reads TGTGCCAGCAGCTTAGCGAGTAGGGTAGAAGGCTACACCTTC.